This T cell receptor (beta chain) came from a study of T-cell memory formation after mild COVID-19. General study points: Pre-infection memory already had some responding clones, implying cross-reactive memory joined.

Using constant-segment primers, 5'RACE produced TCR alpha and TCR beta cDNA libraries carrying sample barcodes and UMIs. TCRdb re-called the 5' RACE reads with MiXCR, one entry per CDR3 protein. The table lists about 360,000 distinct CDR3 sequences, around 14% of them singletons, with around a fifth in the top ten. This clonotype was seen a handful of times. The antigen remains unidentified. This CDR3 contains 13 residues. Losses at the gene ends were 3 bases for V and 6 bases for J; bases not matched to a gene: 2. The germline gives CDR1 DFQATT, CDR2 SNEGSKA (reference sequence). The clonotype originates from a man aged 18 to 30 who had mild COVID-19 (a few samples of this study predate the infection). Cell type and time point are not known. The V call is TRBV20-1, the J call TRBJ1-6; TRBD1 agrees at 7 bases. Sequenced material: PBMCs or a T cell subset sorted from them (not recorded which). CDR3 amino acids: CSASGDSNSPLHF. The CDR3 DNA sequence: TGCAGTGCTAGTGGGGACAGTAATTCACCCCTCCACTTT.